The next 20 T cell receptor beta chains were all read from a single sample in a study of cytomegalovirus exposure and HLA in healthy donors. Use of 60 Vbeta and 13 Jbeta primers characterized the PCR. Method: immunoSEQ multiplex PCR; TCRdb's copy keeps in-frame clones and lacks some. The sample lists 90,000 to 100,000 clones, about 80% occurring once. Specimen: PBMCs. These receptors all stem from a man aged 40-55 years in good health and CMV-seronegative.

V is TRBV2 and J is TRBJ1-5, with D tentatively TRBD1 (5 bases). Germline V CDR1 and CDR2: SNHLY, FYNNEI. V lost 1 base and J 6 bases, leaving 10 bases between the germline ends. This CDR3 spans 14 amino acids. The CDR3 nucleotides are TGTGCCAGCAGTGAAGGGGGGGGAGGTCAGCCCCAGCATTTT. Protein product: CASSEGGGGQPQHF.

This rearrangement joins TRBV5-4 to TRBJ2-6, with 7 bases identical to TRBD2. The CDR3 consists of 16 residues. J lost 6 bases, V lost 4 bases, and 10 bases had no gene match. The germline V gene encodes CDR1 SGHNT and CDR2 YYREEE (reference sequence). In DNA form, the CDR3 reads TGTGCCAGCAGCCACGGAGGGACTATCTTGGCCAACGTCCTGACTTTC. Protein product: CASSHGGTILANVLTF.

This chain joins TRBV6-1 and TRBJ2-7, with TRBD1 matching 8 bases. Germline assignment: CDR1 MNHNS and CDR2 SASEGT. The junction had 6 bases not matched to a gene; V was cut back by 6 bases and J by 2 bases. The CDR3 is 14 amino acids. CDR3: CASRLDRATYEQYF. Written as DNA, the CDR3 is TGTGCCAGCAGACTGGACAGGGCGACCTACGAGCAGTACTTC.

The chain uses TRBV5-6 and TRBJ2-3; TRBD2 agrees at 10 bases. From germline, CDR1 is SGHDT and CDR2 YYEEEE. There are 17 residues in the CDR3. Losses at the gene ends were 4 bases for V and 6 bases for J; bases not matched to a gene: 14. CDR3 bases: TGTGCCAGCAGCCTACGACTGGGAAGCGGGGGGGCTGATACGCAGTATTTT. The encoded protein is CASSLRLGSGGADTQYF.

The CDR3, as DNA: TGCACCCCTCGCCGCCGGGAGACCCAGTACTTC. It encodes CTPRRRETQYF. J is TRBJ2-5 and V is TRBV20-1, with D unresolved. This CDR3 region has 11 residues. Germline V gene sequence: CDR1 DFQATT, CDR2 SNEGSKA (reference sequence).

This rearrangement joins TRBV4-2 to TRBJ1-6, with a tentative D call TRBD1 (5 bases). The ends were cut back, 1 base at V and 7 bases at J, with 14 bases in the middle. The germline gives CDR1 LGHNA, CDR2 YNFKEQ. The length of the CDR3 is 16 residues. The DNA of the CDR3 is TGTGCCAGCAGCCAAGTCGCGGGACCGGGGAATTCACCCCTCCACTTT. It yields the protein CASSQVAGPGNSPLHF.

The rearrangement joins TRBV6-5 to TRBJ2-3, with 7 positions matching TRBD1. CDR1 and CDR2 (germline): MNHEY, SVGAGI. Losses at the gene ends were 2 bases for V and 4 bases for J; bases not matched to a gene: 6. The CDR3 has 15 residues. CDR3 sequence: CASSYRGPQADTQYF. CDR3 DNA: TGTGCCAGCAGTTACAGGGGGCCACAGGCAGATACGCAGTATTTT.

The CDR3 reads CASSSQGAGELFF. In DNA, the CDR3 is TGTGCCAGCAGTTCGCAGGGGGCCGGGGAGCTGTTTTTT. The rearrangement links TRBV27 to TRBJ2-2; 7 bases are shared with TRBD1. The length of the CDR3 is 13 residues. Germline-derived CDR1 and CDR2 are MNHEY and SMNVEV (reference sequence). J was trimmed by 6 bases and V by 4 bases; bases with no gene match: 2.

The chain couples TRBV6-1 to TRBJ2-7, with no clear D. The germline CDR1 and CDR2 sequences are MNHNS and SASEGT. The CDR3 is 12 residues long. V lost 4 bases and J 3 bases, leaving 7 bases between the germline ends. In DNA form, the CDR3 reads TGTGCCAGCAGTGTCGTCGGCTACGAGCAGTACTTC. Amino acid sequence: CASSVVGYEQYF.

The V gene is TRBV7-8, the J gene TRBJ2-2; 7 bases align to TRBD1. Germline trimming cut 2 bases from V and 0 bases from J; bases unmatched to any gene: 0. CDR1 and CDR2 (germline): SGHVS, FQNEAQ. The CDR3 runs 15 residues. The CDR3 is CASSLQGANTGELFF. In nucleotides, the CDR3 is TGTGCCAGCAGCTTACAGGGGGCGAACACCGGGGAGCTGTTTTTT.

The chain joins TRBV20-1 to TRBJ1-3; 8 bases are a match to TRBD1. V was clipped by 4 bases and J by 11 bases; unmatched bases: 4. Germline V gene lookup returns CDR1 DFQATT and CDR2 SNEGSKA (reference sequence). The CDR3 contains 11 residues. The CDR3: CSATQGASIYF. The CDR3 nucleotides are TGCAGTGCTACCCAGGGGGCCTCCATATATTTT.

This chain joins TRBV12-5 and TRBJ2-1, with D perhaps matching TRBD1 (6 bases). V lost 1 base to trimming and J lost 1 base, with 14 bases between them. CDR3 size: 17 residues. Germline V lookup: CDR1 LGHNT, CDR2 FRNRAP. CDR3: CASGLAISQGSYNEQFF. CDR3 DNA sequence: TGTGCTAGTGGTTTGGCGATATCGCAGGGGTCCTACAATGAGCAGTTCTTC.

The gene calls are TRBV19 and TRBJ1-1; D is possibly TRBD1 (6 bases). The CDR3 spans 14 residues. In germline, CDR1 is LNHDA, CDR2 SQIVND (reference sequence). V lost 9 bases to trimming and J lost 0 bases, with 14 bases between them. This CDR3 reads CASSPRTVNTEAFF. The CDR3 coding sequence is TGTGCCAGCAGCCCCCGGACAGTGAACACTGAAGCTTTCTTT.

J is TRBJ2-7 and V is TRBV6-5; 7 nucleotides match TRBD2. Germline trimming cut 1 base from V and 0 bases from J; bases unmatched to any gene: 6. Germline lookup yields CDR1 MNHEY and CDR2 SVGAGI. The CDR3 runs 16 residues. In DNA, the CDR3 is TGTGCCAGCAGTTACTGGAGCGGGGCCAGCTCCTACGAGCAGTACTTC. Amino acids: CASSYWSGASSYEQYF.

The chain employs TRBV7-9 and TRBJ1-2; 11 nucleotides line up with TRBD1. CDR3 size: 16 residues. J was trimmed by 7 bases and V by 2 bases; bases with no gene match: 9. Germline CDR1 is SEHNR and CDR2 is FQNEAQ (reference sequence). As DNA, the CDR3 is TGTGCCAGCAGCTTAATCCGGGACAGGGGGTCGGGTGGCTACACCTTC. It translates to CASSLIRDRGSGGYTF.

The V call is TRBV7-2, the J call TRBJ2-1; maybe TRBD2 (5 bases). The germline CDR1 and CDR2 sequences are SGHTA and FQGNSA. V was trimmed by 0 bases and J by 8 bases, leaving 8 bases between them. CDR3 length: 13 residues. This chain's CDR3 is CASSLAAGDEQFF. CDR3 sequence (DNA): TGTGCCAGCAGCTTAGCGGCCGGGGATGAGCAGTTCTTC. The full variable domain, completed using reference TRBV7-2 and TRBJ2-1, is GAGVSQSPSNKVTEKGKDVELRCDPISGHTALYWYRQSLGQGLEFLIYFQGNSAPDKSGLPSDRFSAERTGGSVSTLTIQRTQQEDSAVYLCASSLAAGDEQFFGPGTRLTVL.

The rearrangement links TRBV30 to TRBJ2-7; TRBD2 aligns across 9 bases. This CDR3 is 14 amino acids long. Germline V gives CDR1 GTSNPN, CDR2 SVGIG (reference sequence). Trimming at V came to 3 bases and at J to 7 bases, leaving 10 bases not matched to a gene. The CDR3, as DNA: TGTGCCTGGAGCACCCAAGGAAGCGGGGGGGAGCAGTACTTC. Translation: CAWSTQGSGGEQYF.

V usage is TRBV5-1 and J usage is TRBJ1-1; 8 bases line up with TRBD1. The CDR3 has 14 amino acids. The ends lost 7 bases at V and 3 bases at J; junction bases unmatched: 8. Germline CDR1 is SGHRS and CDR2 is YFSETQ. CDR3 DNA sequence: TGCGCCAGCGGACTGACAGGGGCAGACACTGAAGCTTTCTTT. This gives the protein CASGLTGADTEAFF.

This clone appeared once. The chain employs TRBV2 and TRBJ2-2, with 14 bases that match TRBD2. Germline assignment: CDR1 SNHLY and CDR2 FYNNEI. This CDR3 region has 16 residues. V lost 8 bases to trimming and J lost 3 bases; unmatched junction nucleotides: 5. The CDR3 DNA is TGTGCCAGCGTGGGACTAGCGGGAGTAGACACCGGGGAGCTGTTTTTT. It codes for CASVGLAGVDTGELFF.

Of note for this clone: At one end, the junction sequence differs from germline, possibly due to a read error. This chain uses TRBV27 with TRBJ2-7, with D unclear. CDR1 MNHEY and CDR2 SMNVEV come from the germline V gene (reference sequence). The CDR3 spans 13 residues. CDR3 sequence reads: CASSLRSSYEQCF. CDR3 DNA: TGTGCCAGCAGTTTGCGGAGCTCCTACGAGCAGTGCTTC.